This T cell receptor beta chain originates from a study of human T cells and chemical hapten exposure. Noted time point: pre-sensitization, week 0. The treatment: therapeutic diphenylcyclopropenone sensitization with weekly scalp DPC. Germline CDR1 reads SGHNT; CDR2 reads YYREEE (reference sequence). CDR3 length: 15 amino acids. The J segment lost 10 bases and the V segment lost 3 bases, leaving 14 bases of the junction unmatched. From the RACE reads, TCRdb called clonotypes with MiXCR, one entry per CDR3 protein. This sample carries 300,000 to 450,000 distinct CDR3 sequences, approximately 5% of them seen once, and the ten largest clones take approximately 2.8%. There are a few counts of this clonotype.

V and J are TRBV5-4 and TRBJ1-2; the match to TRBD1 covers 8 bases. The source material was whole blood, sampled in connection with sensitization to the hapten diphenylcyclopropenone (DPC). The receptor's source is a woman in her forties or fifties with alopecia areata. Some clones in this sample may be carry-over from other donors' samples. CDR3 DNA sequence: TGTGCCAGCAGCTCGCAGGGGGCGGCATCCTTTGTCTACACCTTC. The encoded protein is CASSSQGAASFVYTF.